The rows below give T cell receptor beta chains drawn from one sample of a study of control samples from healthy donors and cancer patients. The method was immunoSEQ multiplex PCR; TCRdb's version includes in-frame clones alone and lacks a portion of them. The sample includes around 200,000 clones, 85% to 95% of them seen just once. The sample comprised blood. The receptors were sampled from a man in his late teens or twenties in good health. The CDR3 runs from the conserved cysteine through the conserved F or W. Each record gives: D gene, V gene, clone size, J gene, CDR3 DNA, CDR3 protein. D genes are given only for firm matches. Not every row has a clone size; where given, it reads once, few, many or a size class.

D gene: .; V gene: TRBV5-1; clone size: few; J gene: TRBJ1-1; CDR3 DNA: TGCGCCAGCAACGAGCAGGGTAACACTGAAGCTTTCTTT; CDR3 protein: CASNEQGNTEAFF
D gene: .; V gene: TRBV5-1; clone size: .; J gene: TRBJ2-7; CDR3 DNA: TGCGCCAGCAGCTTGGTATTCGCCTACGAGCAGTACTTC; CDR3 protein: CASSLVFAYEQYF
D gene: .; V gene: TRBV27; clone size: .; J gene: TRBJ2-2; CDR3 DNA: TGTGCCAGCCGCCCAGGCGGGACAACGAACACCGGGGAGCTGTTTTTT; CDR3 protein: CASRPGGTTNTGELFF
D gene: .; V gene: TRBV6-5; clone size: .; J gene: TRBJ1-1; CDR3 DNA: TGTGCCAGCAACGTCGGGGGGTGGGTGGACACTGAAGCTTTCTTT; CDR3 protein: CASNVGGWVDTEAFF
D gene: .; V gene: TRBV12-5; clone size: .; J gene: TRBJ1-1; CDR3 DNA: TGTGCTAGTGGTTTGGAGGGGGGGACTGAAGCTTTCTTT; CDR3 protein: CASGLEGGTEAFF
D gene: .; V gene: TRBV6-6; clone size: .; J gene: TRBJ2-2; CDR3 DNA: TGTGCCAGCAGTAGAGGAACCGGGGAGCTGTTTTTT; CDR3 protein: CASSRGTGELFF
D gene: TRBD1; V gene: TRBV28; clone size: .; J gene: TRBJ2-1; CDR3 DNA: TGTGCCAGCAGTTTATATATGGGGGGACAGGGATACAATGAGCAGTTCTTC; CDR3 protein: CASSLYMGGQGYNEQFF
D gene: .; V gene: TRBV10-3; clone size: .; J gene: TRBJ2-5; CDR3 DNA: TGTGCCACAATGAACCGAGAGGAAGAGACCCAGTACTTC; CDR3 protein: CATMNREEETQYF
D gene: .; V gene: TRBV21-1; clone size: .; J gene: TRBJ1-5; CDR3 DNA: TGTGCCAGCAGCAAAGTTGGAGGGGCGAGTCAGCCCCAGCATTTT; CDR3 protein: CASSKVGGASQPQHF
D gene: .; V gene: TRBV7-3; clone size: .; J gene: TRBJ2-5; CDR3 DNA: TGTGCCAGCAGCTCCGGTTCGGGGGAGGAGACCCAGTACTTC; CDR3 protein: CASSSGSGEETQYF
D gene: .; V gene: TRBV18; clone size: .; J gene: TRBJ1-4; CDR3 DNA: TGTGCCAGCTCACCATCCGGGGGAGAGGGGTCTTCTAATGAAAAACTGTTTTTT; CDR3 protein: CASSPSGGEGSSNEKLFF
D gene: .; V gene: TRBV5-4; clone size: .; J gene: TRBJ2-7; CDR3 DNA: TGTGCCAGCAGCTTGGGCGGATTCTACGAGCAGTACTTC; CDR3 protein: CASSLGGFYEQYF
D gene: .; V gene: TRBV7-3; clone size: .; J gene: TRBJ2-3; CDR3 DNA: TGTGCCAGCAGCCTTCAGATAGAGGGTACGCAGTATTTT; CDR3 protein: CASSLQIEGTQYF
D gene: TRBD2; V gene: TRBV5-5; clone size: .; J gene: TRBJ2-7; CDR3 DNA: TGTGCCAGCAGCTTGGAGACTAGCGGGGGCCTAACTCTCTACGAGCAGTACTTC; CDR3 protein: CASSLETSGGLTLYEQYF
D gene: .; V gene: TRBV18; clone size: .; J gene: TRBJ1-1; CDR3 DNA: TGTGCCAGCTCACCGAATTCGGGAGTCGGGAACACTGAAGCTTTCTTT; CDR3 protein: CASSPNSGVGNTEAFF
D gene: TRBD2; V gene: TRBV6-1; clone size: .; J gene: TRBJ2-1; CDR3 DNA: TGTGCCAGCAGTGAAGCGGGAGCGGGGGGGCCGGGCAATGAGCAGTTCTTC; CDR3 protein: CASSEAGAGGPGNEQFF
D gene: .; V gene: TRBV21-1; clone size: .; J gene: TRBJ1-3; CDR3 DNA: TGTGCCAGCAGCAAAGGGGGCTGGAGGCACTCAGGAAACACCATATATTTT; CDR3 protein: CASSKGGWRHSGNTIYF
D gene: .; V gene: TRBV6-1; clone size: .; J gene: TRBJ2-4; CDR3 DNA: TGTGCCAGCAGTGAAGAGCGGTGGAGGGGCATTCAGTACTTC; CDR3 protein: CASSEERWRGIQYF
D gene: TRBD2; V gene: TRBV3-1/TRBV3-2; clone size: .; J gene: TRBJ2-1; CDR3 DNA: TGTGCCAGCAGCCCCATACTAGCGGGGGGCTACAATGAGCAGTTCTTC; CDR3 protein: CASSPILAGGYNEQFF
D gene: .; V gene: TRBV7-3; clone size: .; J gene: TRBJ2-1; CDR3 DNA: TGTGCCAGCAGCTTATCAGCAGGGGTTGGTGAGCAGTTCTTC; CDR3 protein: CASSLSAGVGEQFF
D gene: .; V gene: TRBV19; clone size: .; J gene: TRBJ2-3; CDR3 DNA: TGTGCCAGTAGTTCCCAGGGCTCCGCAGATACGCAGTATTTT; CDR3 protein: CASSSQGSADTQYF
D gene: .; V gene: TRBV6-2/TRBV6-3; clone size: .; J gene: TRBJ1-5; CDR3 DNA: TGTGCCAGCAGTTATCGGACTGAACGCAATCAGCCCCAGCATTTT; CDR3 protein: CASSYRTERNQPQHF